This T cell receptor (beta chain) appears in the sequencing data of a study of blood T cell repertoires in COVID-19. Overall study context: The origin of the acute and convalescent COVID-19 samples was the United States, Italy and Spain. T cells, B-cell-depleted T cells, or PBMCs provided the cDNA or gDNA that served as material.

The CDR3 is 14 residues long. V was pared by 3 bases and J by 4 bases, with 11 bases between. In germline, CDR1 is KGHDR, CDR2 SFDVKD. In the original analysis: Amplifying reference gene primers gave estimates of nucleated cell counts. This table comes from immunoSEQ multiplex PCR, and its TCRdb copy is limited to in-frame clones, with some not included. The D gene and trimming were derived from the DNA, and the V and J assignments and clone size from that table. This table has approximately 47,000 clones, about 83% appearing once. The chain carries TRBV24-1 and TRBJ1-2; D might be TRBD1 (6 bases). This clonotype was sampled from a woman in her sixties with acute or convalescent COVID-19. Sequencing was performed on peripheral blood. CDR3 sequence reads: CATSDTTGSYGYTF. The CDR3 DNA reads as TGTGCCACCAGTGATACGACAGGTTCCTATGGCTACACCTTC.